The 20 T cell receptor beta chains listed next were all sequenced from one sample in a study of metastatic and nonmetastatic thyroid tumors (dated by TCRdb to 2020 to 2021). None of the patients had been given any treatment before thyroid surgery. Libraries were prepared through PCR. Reads for this sample came from an Illumina HiSeq 4000. The public reads were run again by TCRdb, first through fastp at Q25 and then through MiXCR, and only productive beta chains were kept. Across this sample there are some 35,000 clones, with about 26% seen only once. About 11% of the sample is held by the ten biggest clonotypes. Sequenced material: blood. These receptors all come from a male donor with papillary thyroid cancer or a benign thyroid nodule (not recorded which). Some clones in this sample may be carry-over from other donors' samples.

This clone was seen only a few times. This chain joins TRBV6-1 and TRBJ1-1; D uncertain. The CDR3 has 14 residues. Germline V gene data show CDR1 as MNHNS and CDR2 as SASEGT. Trimming removed 2 bases at V and 1 base at J, with 8 bases between. In nucleotides, the CDR3 is TGTGCCAGCAGTGAATCTGCAGGGAACACTGAAGCTTTCTTT. Translated, it gives CASSESAGNTEAFF.

At least ten counts were recorded for this clone. This specimen includes other DNA sequences encoding the same CDR3. V is TRBV29-1 and J is TRBJ2-1; 8 bases are a match to TRBD2. Losses at the gene ends were 7 bases for V and 6 bases for J; bases not matched to a gene: 5. Germline lookup yields CDR1 SQVTM and CDR2 ANQGSEA. CDR3 length equals 12 residues. The CDR3 DNA sequence: TGCAGCGCCCGGGAGGGTGGCAATGAGCAGTTCTTC. Protein sequence: CSAREGGNEQFF.

Comment on this clone: The junction and the germline gene differ at one end; a read error may be behind it. The genes are TRBV18 and TRBJ2-3; 9 nucleotides line up with TRBD1. The CDR3 consists of 16 residues. CDR1 is KGHSH and CDR2 is LQKENI in the germline V gene. The CDR3 is CASSPVVQGATDTQYF. Here the CDR3 DNA reads TGTGCCAGTTCACCAGTGGTACAGGGGGCAACAGATACGCAGTATTTT.

This clone has a count of ten or more. The V call is TRBV7-9, the J call TRBJ1-6, with 9 bases matching TRBD1. V dropped 4 bases and J dropped 6; count of bases not matched to a gene: 1. Germline CDR1 reads SEHNR; CDR2 reads FQNEAQ (reference sequence). The CDR3 has 14 amino acids. CDR3 loop: CASSSTGGNSPLHF. CDR3 coding DNA: TGTGCCAGCAGCTCGACAGGGGGTAATTCACCCCTCCACTTT.

This clone was detected ten times or more. The chain links TRBV6-1 to TRBJ1-1; 8 bases match TRBD1. The CDR3 length is 15 residues. The germline V gene encodes CDR1 MNHNS and CDR2 SASEGT. With V trimmed by 0 bases and J by 6 bases, 6 bases remained unmatched. Here the CDR3 DNA reads TGTGCCAGCAGTGAAGCAACAGGGGGAACCGCTGAAGCTTTCTTT. Protein product: CASSEATGGTAEAFF.

J is TRBJ1-1 and V is TRBV6-1, with unresolved D. Trimming took off 3 bases at V and 3 bases at J, with 11 bases between the two ends. Germline lookup yields CDR1 MNHNS and CDR2 SASEGT. This CDR3 is 14 amino acids long. CDR3 loop: CASSESGKDTEAFF. The CDR3 DNA reads TGTGCCAGCAGTGAGTCCGGGAAGGACACTGAAGCTTTCTTT.

The chain couples TRBV5-8 to TRBJ2-2, with D perhaps being TRBD1 or TRBD2 (5 bases each). CDR3 length: 14 amino acids. V was pared by 3 bases and J by 7 bases, with 13 bases between. The V gene's germline CDR1 is SGHTS and CDR2 YDEGEE. CDR3 bases: TGTGCCAGCAGCTGGGACCGTGGTAGCGGGGAGCTGTTTTTT. Its translation: CASSWDRGSGELFF.

This clone occurred many times. The gene calls are TRBV6-1 and TRBJ1-4; a weak D match, TRBD1 (5 bases). Germline CDR1 reads MNHNS; CDR2 reads SASEGT. The CDR3 loop spans 15 amino acids. V dropped 6 bases and J dropped 5 bases, with 16 bases sitting between them. CDR3 sequence reads: CASRGVDGANEKLFF. The CDR3 nucleotides read TGTGCCAGCAGGGGGGTTGACGGCGCCAATGAAAAACTGTTTTTT.

This clone has only a few counts. The chain joins TRBV5-5 to TRBJ1-4; D call uncertain. This CDR3 spans 15 amino acids. Trimming took off 0 bases at V and 4 bases at J, with 10 bases between the two ends. Germline values: CDR1 SGHKS, CDR2 YYEKEE (reference sequence). Written as DNA, the CDR3 is TGTGCCAGCAGCTTGGTGTGGGCCAATAATGAAAAACTGTTTTTT. It specifies CASSLVWANNEKLFF.

The chain couples TRBV24-1 to TRBJ2-2, with 8 bases matching TRBD1. The length of the CDR3 is 17 residues. Germline V gene lookup returns CDR1 KGHDR and CDR2 SFDVKD. Germline trimming cut 1 base from V and 4 bases from J; bases unmatched to any gene: 7. Here the CDR3 DNA reads TGTGCCACCAGTGATTTAACAGGGGGAATAGGCACCGGGGAGCTGTTTTTT. Protein sequence: CATSDLTGGIGTGELFF.

J is TRBJ2-1 and V is TRBV2; 8 bases are a match to TRBD2. In germline, CDR1 is SNHLY, CDR2 FYNNEI. J was trimmed by 9 bases and V by 8 bases; bases with no gene match: 9. The CDR3 has 13 residues. In DNA, the CDR3 is TGTGCCAGCGGGGGACTAGTTCAGGCTGAGCAGTTCTTC. It translates to CASGGLVQAEQFF.

The genes are TRBV6-1 and TRBJ2-5; 13 bases fit TRBD2. The J segment lost 3 bases and the V segment lost 6 bases, leaving 4 bases of the junction unmatched. CDR3 length: 15 residues. Germline V CDR1 and CDR2: MNHNS, SASEGT. Here the CDR3 reads CASSVLAGGEETQYF. CDR3 nucleotides: TGTGCCAGCAGCGTACTAGCGGGAGGGGAAGAGACCCAGTACTTC.

Turning to this clone: At one end the junction does not follow the germline gene, possibly because of a read error. The CDR3 DNA is TGTGCCAATAGTCGCAGTCCCCCCACAGATACGCAGTATTTT. Its translation: CANSRSPPTDTQYF. The chain joins TRBV19 to TRBJ2-3; D is unclear. The CDR3 extends over 14 amino acids. The V gene's germline CDR1 is LNHDA and CDR2 SQIVND (reference sequence).

This clone was picked up one time. This chain uses TRBV9 with TRBJ2-7, with TRBD2 matching 10 bases. Germline CDR1 reads SGDLS; CDR2 reads YYNGEE. V was clipped by 3 bases and J by 5 bases; unmatched bases: 11. CDR3 size: 16 residues. The DNA for the CDR3 is TGTGCCAGCAGCGCAAAGAGCGGGAGGGAGGCCAACGAGCAGTACTTC. Amino acids: CASSAKSGREANEQYF.

The chain joins TRBV25-1 to TRBJ1-2, with 7 bases identical to TRBD1. CDR1 is MGHDK, CDR2 SYGVNS, per germline. V dropped 3 bases and J dropped 4; count of bases not matched to a gene: 5. The CDR3 spans 14 residues. In nucleotides, the CDR3 is TGTGCCAGCAGTGAGACAGGGTTTGTCTATGGCTACACCTTC. It is translated as CASSETGFVYGYTF.

This chain uses TRBV20-1 with TRBJ2-1, with 7 bases that match TRBD2. V shed 4 bases, J shed 7 bases, and the junction held 10 bases outside the gene matches. Germline lookup yields CDR1 DFQATT and CDR2 SNEGSKA (reference sequence). The CDR3 is 14 amino acids. The chain's CDR3 is CSAKRAGSGNEQFF. CDR3 coding DNA: TGCAGTGCTAAGAGAGCGGGATCCGGAAATGAGCAGTTCTTC.

The J gene is TRBJ2-7, the V gene TRBV20-1; D is possibly TRBD2 (6 bases). Germline V CDR1 and CDR2: DFQATT, SNEGSKA (reference sequence). This CDR3 contains 12 residues. V dropped 3 bases and J dropped 4 bases, with 10 bases sitting between them. The CDR3 loop is CSASGSWYEQYF. CDR3 DNA sequence: TGCAGTGCTAGCGGGAGCTGGTACGAGCAGTACTTC.

This clone was seen only a few times. V is TRBV6-1 and J is TRBJ1-1, with D possibly matching TRBD1 (5 bases). The V gene's germline CDR1 is MNHNS and CDR2 SASEGT. V dropped 6 bases and J dropped 3 bases, with 14 bases sitting between them. The CDR3 has 14 amino acids. CDR3 DNA: TGTGCCAGCAGGCATATTGGAGGGGACACTGAAGCTTTCTTT. Its protein product is CASRHIGGDTEAFF.

This clone ranks as medium-sized. V is TRBV5-1 and J is TRBJ2-7; 7 nucleotides match TRBD2. Trimming cost V 5 bases and J 4 bases; bases outside gene matches: 12. The CDR3 consists of 15 residues. Germline V gives CDR1 SGHRS, CDR2 YFSETQ. The CDR3 region has the DNA TGCGCCAGCAGTTACCCTGAAGCGGGGATTTACGAGCAGTACTTC. This encodes CASSYPEAGIYEQYF.

Judged by abundance, this clone is medium-sized. The J gene is TRBJ1-5, the V gene TRBV20-1; D gene ambiguous. The CDR3 is made up of 16 amino acids. Germline V CDR1 and CDR2: DFQATT, SNEGSKA (reference sequence). The V end was cut by 1 base, the J end by 6 bases, with 19 bases between. The CDR3 region is CSARGRVARLTQPQHF. Written as DNA, the CDR3 is TGCAGTGCTAGAGGGCGCGTCGCCCGATTGACTCAGCCCCAGCATTTT.